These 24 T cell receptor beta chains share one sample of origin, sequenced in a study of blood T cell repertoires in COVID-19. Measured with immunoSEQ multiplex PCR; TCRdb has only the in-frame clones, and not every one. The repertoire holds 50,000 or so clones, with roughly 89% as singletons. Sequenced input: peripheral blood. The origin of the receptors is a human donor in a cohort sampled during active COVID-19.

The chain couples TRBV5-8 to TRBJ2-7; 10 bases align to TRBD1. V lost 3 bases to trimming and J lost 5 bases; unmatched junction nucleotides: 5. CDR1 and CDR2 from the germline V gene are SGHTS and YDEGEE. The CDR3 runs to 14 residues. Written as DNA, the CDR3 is TGTGCCAGCAGCTCCGACAGGGGGCAAAACGAGCAGTACTTC. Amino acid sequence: CASSSDRGQNEQYF.

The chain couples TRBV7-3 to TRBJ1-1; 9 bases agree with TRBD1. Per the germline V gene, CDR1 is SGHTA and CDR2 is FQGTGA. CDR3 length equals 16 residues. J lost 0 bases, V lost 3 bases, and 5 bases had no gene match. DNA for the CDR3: TGTGCCAGCAGCTTGACTGGACAGGGGATGAACACTGAAGCTTTCTTT. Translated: CASSLTGQGMNTEAFF.

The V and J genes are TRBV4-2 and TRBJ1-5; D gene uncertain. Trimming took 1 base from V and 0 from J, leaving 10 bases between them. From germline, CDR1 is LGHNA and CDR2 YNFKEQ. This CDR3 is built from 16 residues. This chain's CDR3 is CASSQVSQPSNQPQHF. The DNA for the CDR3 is TGTGCCAGCAGCCAAGTATCACAACCTAGCAATCAGCCCCAGCATTTT.

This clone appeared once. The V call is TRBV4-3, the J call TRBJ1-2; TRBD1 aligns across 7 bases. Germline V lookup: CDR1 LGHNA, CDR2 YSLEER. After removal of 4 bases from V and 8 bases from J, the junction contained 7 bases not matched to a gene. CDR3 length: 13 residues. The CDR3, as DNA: TGCGCCAGCAGCCCTGGGACAGCAGGGGGCTACACCTTC. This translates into CASSPGTAGGYTF.

Here the CDR3 DNA reads TGTGCCAGTAGTATTCTTCGAGATCAGCCCCAGCATTTT. Translation gives CASSILRDQPQHF. The V gene is TRBV19, the J gene TRBJ1-5, with unresolved D. V was clipped by 3 bases and J by 5 bases, with 8 bases between them. Germline lookup yields CDR1 LNHDA and CDR2 SQIVND (reference sequence). The CDR3 is 13 amino acids.

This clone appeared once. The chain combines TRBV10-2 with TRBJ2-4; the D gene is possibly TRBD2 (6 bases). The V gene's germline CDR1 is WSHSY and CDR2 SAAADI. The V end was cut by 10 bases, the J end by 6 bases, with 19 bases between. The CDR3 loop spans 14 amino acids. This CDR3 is CATKGGVEGNIQYF. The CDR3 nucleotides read TGCGCCACGAAGGGCGGGGTGGAGGGAAACATTCAGTACTTC.

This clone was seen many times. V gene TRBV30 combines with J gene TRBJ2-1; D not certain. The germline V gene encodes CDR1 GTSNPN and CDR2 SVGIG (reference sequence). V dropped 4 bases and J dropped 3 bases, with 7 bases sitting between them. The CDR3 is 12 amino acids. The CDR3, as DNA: TGTGCCTGGAACCCAGACTACAATGAGCAGTTCTTC. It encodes CAWNPDYNEQFF.

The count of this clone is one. The CDR3 DNA reads as TGTGCCAGCAGTCCACCTGACAGAGCCCCTTATCAGCCCCAGCATTTT. Protein: CASSPPDRAPYQPQHF. The chain combines TRBV28 with TRBJ1-5, with a weak D call TRBD1 (5 bases). The CDR3 is 16 residues long. V lost 5 bases and J lost 5, with 19 bases in between. The germline V gene has CDR1 MDHEN and CDR2 SYDVKM. The variable domain in full, with the rest retrieved from reference TRBV28 and TRBJ1-5, is DVKVTQSSRYLVKRTGEKVFLECVQDMDHENMFWYRQDPGLGLRLIYFSYDVKMKEKGDIPEGYSVSREKKERFSLILESASTNQTSMYLCASSPPDRAPYQPQHFGDGTRLSIL.

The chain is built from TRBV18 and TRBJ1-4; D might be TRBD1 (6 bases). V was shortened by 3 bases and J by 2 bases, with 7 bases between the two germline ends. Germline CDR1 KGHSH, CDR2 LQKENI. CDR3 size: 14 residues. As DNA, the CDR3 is TGTGCCAGCTCACCGGGACACACTAATGAAAAACTGTTTTTT. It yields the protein CASSPGHTNEKLFF.

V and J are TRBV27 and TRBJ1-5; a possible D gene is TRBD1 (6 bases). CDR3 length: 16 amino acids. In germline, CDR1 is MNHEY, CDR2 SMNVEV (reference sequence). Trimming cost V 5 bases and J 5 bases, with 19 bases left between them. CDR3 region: CASSPRGGGSHQPQHF. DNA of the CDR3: TGTGCCAGCAGTCCCCGAGGGGGGGGGTCGCATCAGCCCCAGCATTTT.

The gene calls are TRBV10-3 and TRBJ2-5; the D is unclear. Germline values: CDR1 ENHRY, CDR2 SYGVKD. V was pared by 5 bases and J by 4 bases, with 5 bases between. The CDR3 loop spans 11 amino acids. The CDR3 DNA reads TGTGCCATCAGTCTCGGAGAGACCCAGTACTTC. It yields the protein CAISLGETQYF.

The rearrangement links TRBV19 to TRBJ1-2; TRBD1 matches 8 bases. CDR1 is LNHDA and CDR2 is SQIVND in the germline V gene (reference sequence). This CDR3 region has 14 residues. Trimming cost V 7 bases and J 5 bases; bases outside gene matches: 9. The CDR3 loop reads CASTKTDRGYGYTF. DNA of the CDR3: TGTGCCAGTACCAAAACAGACAGGGGATATGGCTACACCTTC.

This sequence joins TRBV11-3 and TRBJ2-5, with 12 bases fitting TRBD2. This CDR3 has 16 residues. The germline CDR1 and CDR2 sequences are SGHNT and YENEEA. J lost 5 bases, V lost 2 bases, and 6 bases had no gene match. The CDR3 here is CASSLRLAGAGETQYF. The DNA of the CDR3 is TGTGCCAGCAGCTTACGACTAGCGGGAGCGGGGGAGACCCAGTACTTC. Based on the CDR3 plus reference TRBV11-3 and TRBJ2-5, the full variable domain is EAGVVQSPRYKIIEKKQPVAFWCNPISGHNTLYWYLQNLGQGPELLIRYENEEAVDDSQLPKDRFSAERLKGVDSTLKIQPAELGDSAVYLCASSLRLAGAGETQYFGPGTRLLVL.

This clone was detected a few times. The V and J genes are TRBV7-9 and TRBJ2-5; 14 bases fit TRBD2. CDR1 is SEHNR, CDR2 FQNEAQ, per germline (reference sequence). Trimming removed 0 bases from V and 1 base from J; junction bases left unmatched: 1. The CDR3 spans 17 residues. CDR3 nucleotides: TGTGCCAGCAGCTTAGCGACTAGCGGGGGGGGCCAAGAGACCCAGTACTTC. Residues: CASSLATSGGGQETQYF.

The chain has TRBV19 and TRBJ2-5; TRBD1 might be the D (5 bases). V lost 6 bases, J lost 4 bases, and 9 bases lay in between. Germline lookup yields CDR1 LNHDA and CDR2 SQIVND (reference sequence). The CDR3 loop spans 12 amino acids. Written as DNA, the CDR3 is TGTGCCAGTAGAAGCAGGGCAGAGACCCAGTACTTC. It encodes CASRSRAETQYF.

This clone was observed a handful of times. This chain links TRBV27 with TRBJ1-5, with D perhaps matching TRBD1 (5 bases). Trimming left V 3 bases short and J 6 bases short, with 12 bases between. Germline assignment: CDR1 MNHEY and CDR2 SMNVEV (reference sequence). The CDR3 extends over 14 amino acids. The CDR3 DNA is TGTGCCAGCAGTTTGGGGGGAATGGGTCAGCCCCAGCATTTT. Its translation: CASSLGGMGQPQHF.

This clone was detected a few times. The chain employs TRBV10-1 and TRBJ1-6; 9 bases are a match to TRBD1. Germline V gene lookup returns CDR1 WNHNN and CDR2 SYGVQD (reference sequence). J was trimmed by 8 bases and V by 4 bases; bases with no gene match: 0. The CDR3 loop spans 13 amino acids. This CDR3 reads CASSGDRDSPLHF. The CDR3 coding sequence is TGCGCCAGCAGTGGGGACAGGGATTCACCCCTCCACTTT.

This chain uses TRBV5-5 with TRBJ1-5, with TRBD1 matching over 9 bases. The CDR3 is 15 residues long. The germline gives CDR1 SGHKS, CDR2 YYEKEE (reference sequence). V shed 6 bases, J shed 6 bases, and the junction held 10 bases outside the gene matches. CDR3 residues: CASTRGGQGCQPQHF. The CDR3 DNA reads TGTGCCAGCACCCGGGGGGGACAGGGTTGTCAGCCCCAGCATTTT.

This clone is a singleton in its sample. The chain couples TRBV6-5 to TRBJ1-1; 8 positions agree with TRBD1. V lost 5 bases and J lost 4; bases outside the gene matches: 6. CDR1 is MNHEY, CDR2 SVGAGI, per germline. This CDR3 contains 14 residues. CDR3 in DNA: TGTGCCAGCAGTCCGACAGGGGTGAGCACTGAAGCTTTCTTT. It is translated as CASSPTGVSTEAFF.

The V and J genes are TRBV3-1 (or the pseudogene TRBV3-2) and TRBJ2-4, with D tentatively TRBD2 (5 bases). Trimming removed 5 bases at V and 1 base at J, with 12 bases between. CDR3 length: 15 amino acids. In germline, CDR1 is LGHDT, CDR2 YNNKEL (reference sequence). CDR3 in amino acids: CASSLDRGAKNIQYF. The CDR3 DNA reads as TGTGCCAGCAGCTTGGATCGAGGGGCCAAAAACATTCAGTACTTC.

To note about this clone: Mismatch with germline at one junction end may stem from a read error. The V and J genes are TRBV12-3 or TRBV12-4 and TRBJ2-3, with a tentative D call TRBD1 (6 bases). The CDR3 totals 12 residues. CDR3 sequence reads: CASTFNRQGPVF. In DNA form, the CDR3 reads TGTGCCAGCACCTTCAACAGGCAGGGGCCGGTATTT.

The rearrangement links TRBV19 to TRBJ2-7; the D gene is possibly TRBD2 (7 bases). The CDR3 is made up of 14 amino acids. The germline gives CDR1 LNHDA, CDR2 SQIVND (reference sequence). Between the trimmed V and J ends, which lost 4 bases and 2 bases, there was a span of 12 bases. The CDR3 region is CASSTGGGTYEQYF. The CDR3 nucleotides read TGTGCCAGTAGTACTGGCGGGGGCACCTACGAGCAGTACTTC.

CDR3 in amino acids: CASGIRGQGVNNEQFF. In nucleotides, the CDR3 is TGTGCCAGCGGTATCAGAGGGCAGGGGGTTAACAATGAGCAGTTCTTC. J is TRBJ2-1 and V is TRBV11-3; 7 bases match TRBD1. The V gene's germline CDR1 is SGHNT and CDR2 YENEEA. J gave up 5 bases and V 8 bases, and 15 bases lay outside the gene matches. The CDR3 extends over 16 amino acids.

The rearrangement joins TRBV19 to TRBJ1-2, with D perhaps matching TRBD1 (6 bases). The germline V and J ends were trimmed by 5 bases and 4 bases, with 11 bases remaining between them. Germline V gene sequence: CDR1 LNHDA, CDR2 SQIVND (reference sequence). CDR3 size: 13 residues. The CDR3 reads CASSATGTYGYTF. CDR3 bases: TGTGCCAGTAGTGCCACAGGGACCTATGGCTACACCTTC.